This paragraph covers one T cell receptor (beta chain) sequence. Its target is unknown. PCR used 60 Vbeta primers and 13 Jbeta primers. Clones were read by immunoSEQ multiplex PCR, and TCRdb kept only the in-frame ones, dropping some. The data contain around 50,000 clones, about 78% of them singletons. The data were taken from a study of cytomegalovirus exposure and HLA in healthy donors. Study at large: Caucasian-associated ancestry cluster membership applied to approximately 84% of over 350 genotyped donors.

V lost 4 bases and J 2 bases, leaving 12 bases between the germline ends. CDR3 length equals 14 residues. Germline V lookup: CDR1 SGHNT, CDR2 YYREEE (reference sequence). Overall study results and limits: Later on, a genetic analysis was performed. It linked a missense variant in DCLRE1C with V- and J-gene trimming of TCR beta. A later analysis by the authors found several of the most significant clusters apparently linked to common viral pathogens. Data from an earlier analysis indicated that most TCR beta V segments were productive either about 87% or about 30% of the time.

The receptor comes from a man younger than 40 in good health and CMV-seropositive. Specimen: PBMCs. V is TRBV5-4 and J is TRBJ1-2, with D hard to call. The CDR3 DNA reads as TGTGCCAGCAGCCTCGGACTGGGGAACTATGGCTACACCTTC. This sequence encodes CASSLGLGNYGYTF. The full variable domain, completed using reference TRBV5-4 and TRBJ1-2, is ETGVTQSPTHLIKTRGQQVTLRCSSQSGHNTVSWYQQALGQGPQFIFQYYREEENGRGNFPPRFSGLQFPNYSSELNVNALELDDSALYLCASSLGLGNYGYTFGSGTRLTVV.